These T cell receptor beta chains were read from a single sample in a study of cytomegalovirus exposure and HLA in healthy donors. TCRdb keeps only in-frame clones here, not all; method: immunoSEQ multiplex PCR. This sample has around 140,000 clones; 77% occur once, and the top ten carry under 2%. Material: PBMCs. Source of these receptors: a female donor in good health and CMV-seronegative. Both conserved end residues are part of each CDR3. Each record gives: D gene, V gene, J gene, clone size, CDR3 protein, CDR3 DNA. The D gene is left open where the match is weak. Size tells how often a clone was seen (once, few, many) or the class of an expanded clone, and some rows leave it out.

d_gene: TRBD1
v_gene: TRBV5-1
j_gene: TRBJ1-2
abundance: once
CDR3aa: CASSFNPGQGANYGYTF
CDR3nt: TGCGCCAGCAGCTTCAATCCTGGCCAGGGGGCTAACTATGGCTACACCTTC

d_gene: .
v_gene: TRBV10-1
j_gene: TRBJ2-2
abundance: .
CDR3aa: CASSRFRDSRELFF
CDR3nt: TGCGCCAGCAGTCGATTCCGGGATAGCAGGGAGCTGTTTTTT

d_gene: .
v_gene: TRBV14
j_gene: TRBJ1-1
abundance: .
CDR3aa: CASSQVPGEMNTEAFF
CDR3nt: TGTGCCAGCAGCCAAGTTCCAGGGGAAATGAACACTGAAGCTTTCTTT

d_gene: .
v_gene: TRBV28
j_gene: TRBJ1-2
abundance: .
CDR3aa: CATSTRVGYTF
CDR3nt: TGTGCCACATCAACGAGGGTTGGCTACACCTTC

d_gene: TRBD1
v_gene: TRBV9
j_gene: TRBJ1-4
abundance: .
CDR3aa: CASSALPGQDEKLFF
CDR3nt: TGTGCCAGCAGCGCGTTACCGGGACAGGATGAAAAACTGTTTTTT

d_gene: TRBD2
v_gene: TRBV30
j_gene: TRBJ2-7
abundance: once
CDR3aa: CAWRWEGQGYEQYF
CDR3nt: TGTGCCTGGAGGTGGGAGGGCCAGGGATACGAGCAGTACTTC

d_gene: .
v_gene: TRBV28
j_gene: TRBJ1-4
abundance: .
CDR3aa: CASSRSYRRRRYSTNEKLFF
CDR3nt: TGTGCCAGCAGTCGAAGCTACAGGCGGCGACGATACTCAACTAATGAAAAACTGTTTTTT

d_gene: .
v_gene: TRBV27
j_gene: TRBJ2-7
abundance: once
CDR3aa: CASSSDGTIFEQYF
CDR3nt: TGTGCCAGCAGTTCCGACGGTACTATCTTCGAGCAGTACTTC

d_gene: .
v_gene: TRBV10-2
j_gene: TRBJ1-1
abundance: few
CDR3aa: CASSEGRSREAFF
CDR3nt: TGCGCCAGCAGTGAAGGGAGGAGTAGAGAAGCTTTCTTT

d_gene: TRBD1
v_gene: TRBV28
j_gene: TRBJ2-3
abundance: .
CDR3aa: CASSNQGAGGDTQYF
CDR3nt: TGTGCCAGCAGTAACCAGGGGGCCGGAGGGGATACGCAGTATTTT

d_gene: .
v_gene: TRBV7-9
j_gene: TRBJ1-5
abundance: few
CDR3aa: CASSSTDQPQHF
CDR3nt: TGTGCCAGCAGCTCGACAGATCAGCCCCAGCATTTT

d_gene: .
v_gene: TRBV12-5
j_gene: TRBJ1-1
abundance: .
CDR3aa: CASGFSMNTEAFF
CDR3nt: TGTGCTAGTGGTTTCTCTATGAACACTGAAGCTTTCTTT

d_gene: .
v_gene: TRBV28
j_gene: TRBJ2-2
abundance: .
CDR3aa: CASRSTGTGELFF
CDR3nt: TGTGCCAGCAGGTCCACCGGGACAGGGGAGCTGTTTTTT

d_gene: .
v_gene: TRBV5-6
j_gene: TRBJ2-7
abundance: .
CDR3aa: CASSQGLQGEQYF
CDR3nt: TGTGCCAGCAGCCAAGGCCTACAGGGAGAGCAGTACTTC

d_gene: TRBD1
v_gene: TRBV9
j_gene: TRBJ2-7
abundance: .
CDR3aa: CASSAIGTGPYEQYF
CDR3nt: TGTGCCAGCAGCGCAATAGGGACAGGGCCCTACGAGCAGTACTTC

d_gene: TRBD1
v_gene: TRBV11-2
j_gene: TRBJ2-7
abundance: .
CDR3aa: CASSLDGQVIYEQYF
CDR3nt: TGTGCCAGCAGCTTAGATGGACAGGTAATATACGAGCAGTACTTC

d_gene: .
v_gene: TRBV19
j_gene: TRBJ2-1
abundance: .
CDR3aa: CASSRGYEQFF
CDR3nt: TGTGCCAGTTCAAGGGGGTATGAGCAGTTCTTC

d_gene: TRBD1
v_gene: TRBV9
j_gene: TRBJ1-5
abundance: .
CDR3aa: CASSARDSYQPQHF
CDR3nt: TGTGCCAGCAGCGCGCGGGACAGTTATCAGCCCCAGCATTTT

d_gene: TRBD1
v_gene: TRBV6-1
j_gene: TRBJ1-5
abundance: .
CDR3aa: CASSGQGESQPQHF
CDR3nt: TGTGCCAGCAGTGGACAGGGGGAGAGTCAGCCCCAGCATTTT

d_gene: TRBD1
v_gene: TRBV5-4
j_gene: TRBJ2-2
abundance: .
CDR3aa: CASSPLAGGVGELFF
CDR3nt: TGTGCCAGCAGCCCCCTGGCAGGGGGCGTCGGGGAGCTGTTTTTT

d_gene: .
v_gene: TRBV5-4
j_gene: TRBJ2-5
abundance: .
CDR3aa: CASSFIQETQYF
CDR3nt: TGTGCCAGCAGCTTTATTCAAGAGACCCAGTACTTC

d_gene: .
v_gene: TRBV9
j_gene: TRBJ1-1
abundance: .
CDR3aa: CASSVFGANTEAFF
CDR3nt: TGTGCCAGCAGCGTATTCGGTGCGAACACTGAAGCTTTCTTT

d_gene: TRBD1
v_gene: TRBV5-1
j_gene: TRBJ1-3
abundance: .
CDR3aa: CASSLGQGGYSGNTTYF
CDR3nt: TGCGCCAGCAGCTTGGGACAGGGGGGATACTCTGGAAACACCACATATTTT

d_gene: TRBD1
v_gene: TRBV2
j_gene: TRBJ1-4
abundance: .
CDR3aa: CASSEAPGQGELEKLFF
CDR3nt: TGTGCCAGCAGTGAAGCGCCGGGACAGGGGGAACTAGAAAAACTGTTTTTT

d_gene: .
v_gene: TRBV6-6
j_gene: TRBJ2-1
abundance: .
CDR3aa: CASSDWGAYEQFF
CDR3nt: TGTGCCAGCAGTGATTGGGGAGCGTATGAGCAGTTCTTC

d_gene: .
v_gene: TRBV27
j_gene: TRBJ2-1
abundance: .
CDR3aa: CASSPTGHEQFF
CDR3nt: TGTGCCAGCAGCCCAACAGGGCATGAGCAGTTCTTC

d_gene: .
v_gene: TRBV19
j_gene: TRBJ1-2
abundance: .
CDR3aa: CASSMGGVAHYGYTF
CDR3nt: TGTGCCAGTAGTATGGGGGGGGTTGCGCACTATGGCTACACCTTC

d_gene: TRBD1
v_gene: TRBV5-1
j_gene: TRBJ1-4
abundance: .
CDR3aa: CASSSGTGPLDEKLFF
CDR3nt: TGCGCCAGCAGCTCCGGGACAGGGCCTCTCGATGAAAAACTGTTTTTT

d_gene: .
v_gene: TRBV7-9
j_gene: TRBJ1-1
abundance: .
CDR3aa: CASSLRQGRALNTEAFF
CDR3nt: TGTGCCAGCAGCTTACGGCAGGGGAGGGCCCTGAACACTGAAGCTTTCTTT

d_gene: TRBD2
v_gene: TRBV9
j_gene: TRBJ2-1
abundance: .
CDR3aa: CASSGREAGGDNEHFF
CDR3nt: TGTGCCAGCAGCGGTCGGGAGGCGGGAGGAGACAATGAGCATTTCTTC

d_gene: .
v_gene: TRBV7-3
j_gene: TRBJ1-1
abundance: .
CDR3aa: CASSLGGGLNTEAFF
CDR3nt: TGTGCCAGCAGCTTAGGGGGGGGCTTGAACACTGAAGCTTTCTTT

d_gene: .
v_gene: TRBV19
j_gene: TRBJ1-2
abundance: few
CDR3aa: CASTSDRVGYGYTF
CDR3nt: .

d_gene: TRBD1
v_gene: TRBV6-5
j_gene: TRBJ1-4
abundance: few
CDR3aa: CASSPGGRELFF
CDR3nt: TGTGCCAGCAGCCCAGGGGGCAGGGAACTGTTTTTT